This is a list of T cell receptor beta chains from one sample in a study of beta chain features in type 1 diabetes. The repertoire was sequenced with immunoSEQ multiplex PCR; TCRdb's copy has only in-frame clones and lacks some. The sample holds approximately 260,000 clones; about a fifth are singletons and the top ten take less than 0.035%. The sequencing input was naive CD4+ T cells from blood. The source of these receptors is a woman in her 40s with type 1 diabetes. Each CDR3 is given without its conserved first and last residue. Each record gives: V gene, clone size, D gene, CDR3 protein. D genes are given only for firm matches. Clone size is stated in some rows and not others, as once, few, many or a class when expanded.

TRBV11-2	few	.	ASSPNRAEKLF
TRBV4-3	few	.	ASSQATGHLDNEQF
TRBV10-3	.	TRBD1	AISESDRATGELF
TRBV7-2	.	TRBD1	ASSFGTGRGNTIY
TRBV29-1	few	TRBD1	TVWDRGREQY
TRBV7-2	.	.	ASSPSPADTQY
TRBV7-9	few	TRBD1	ASSLTGTDWETQY
TRBV18	.	.	ASSPDRTEAF
TRBV6-5	.	TRBD2	ASSYASGGPNEQF
TRBV2	.	TRBD2	ASRGTSGKIEQF
TRBV14	few	.	ASSQKRSTDTQY
TRBV30	few	TRBD1	AWTTGSGQPQH